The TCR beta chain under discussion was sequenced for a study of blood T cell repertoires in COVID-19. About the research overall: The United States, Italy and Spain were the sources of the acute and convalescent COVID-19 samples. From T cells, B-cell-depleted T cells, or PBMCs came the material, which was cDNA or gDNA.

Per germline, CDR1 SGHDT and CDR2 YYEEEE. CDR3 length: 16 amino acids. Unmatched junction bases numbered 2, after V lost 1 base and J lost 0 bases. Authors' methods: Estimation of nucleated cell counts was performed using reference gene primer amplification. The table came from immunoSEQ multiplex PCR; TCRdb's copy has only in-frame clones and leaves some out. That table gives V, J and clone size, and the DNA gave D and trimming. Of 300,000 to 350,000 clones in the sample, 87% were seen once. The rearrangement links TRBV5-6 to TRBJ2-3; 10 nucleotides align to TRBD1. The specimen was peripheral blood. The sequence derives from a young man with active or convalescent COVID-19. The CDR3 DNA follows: TGTGCCAGCAGCTTGCCGGACAGGGGGAGCACAGATACGCAGTATTTT. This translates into CASSLPDRGSTDTQYF.